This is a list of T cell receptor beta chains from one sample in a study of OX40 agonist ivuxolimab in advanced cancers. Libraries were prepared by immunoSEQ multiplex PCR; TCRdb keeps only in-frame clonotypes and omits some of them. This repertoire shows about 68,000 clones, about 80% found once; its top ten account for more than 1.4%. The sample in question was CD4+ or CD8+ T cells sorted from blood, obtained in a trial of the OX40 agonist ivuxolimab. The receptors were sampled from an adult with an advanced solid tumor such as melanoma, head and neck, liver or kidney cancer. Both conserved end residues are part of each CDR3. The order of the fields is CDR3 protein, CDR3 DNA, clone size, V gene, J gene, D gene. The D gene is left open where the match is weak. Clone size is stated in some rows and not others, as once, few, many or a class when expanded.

CASSIRGRGGDTQYF,TGTGCCAGTAGTATAAGAGGGCGGGGTGGGGATACGCAGTATTTT,-,TRBV19,TRBJ2-3,-
CASSFTGSGNQPQHF,TGTGCCAGCAGCTTTACAGGGAGTGGCAATCAGCCCCAGCATTTT,-,TRBV7-9,TRBJ1-5,-
CASSSGTDQETQYF,TGCGCCAGCAGCTCGGGGACAGATCAAGAGACCCAGTACTTC,-,TRBV5-1,TRBJ2-5,TRBD1
CASSKVVPSPYEQYF,TGTGCCAGCAGCAAAGTTGTTCCAAGTCCCTACGAGCAGTACTTC,-,TRBV21-1,TRBJ2-7,-
CASSHRKGGSGANVLTF,TGTGCCAGCAGCCATCGCAAGGGAGGCTCTGGGGCCAACGTCCTGACTTTC,-,TRBV13,TRBJ2-6,-
CASSPLTGLSSYEQYF,TGTGCCAGCTCACCTTTGACAGGCCTTAGCTCCTACGAGCAGTACTTC,-,TRBV18,TRBJ2-7,-
CASSYKAVHGYTF,TGTGCCAGCAGTTATAAGGCGGTACATGGCTACACCTTC,few,TRBV6-5,TRBJ1-2,-
CASSQEIGSLYGYTF,TGTGCCAGCAGCCAAGAAATAGGTAGTCTCTATGGCTACACCTTC,-,TRBV4-2,TRBJ1-2,-
CASGGLGSPTDTQYF,TGCGCCAGTGGGGGCCTGGGGTCCCCCACAGATACGCAGTATTTT,-,TRBV5-1,TRBJ2-3,-
CASSLVGQGRGRTEAFF,TGTGCCAGCAGCTTAGTGGGGCAGGGTCGGGGGCGCACTGAAGCTTTCTTT,-,TRBV7-9,TRBJ1-1,-
CAILGREGDGYTF,TGTGCCATCCTAGGTAGGGAAGGGGATGGCTACACCTTC,-,TRBV10-3,TRBJ1-2,-
CASSPRTTTGELFF,TGTGCCAGCAGCCCCAGGACGACCACCGGGGAGCTGTTTTTT,-,TRBV7-9,TRBJ2-2,-
CASSLPFGRDRKETQYF,TGTGCCAGCAGCCTCCCCTTTGGCCGGGACCGAAAAGAGACCCAGTACTTC,-,TRBV7-9,TRBJ2-5,-
CASQTTGDRYEQYF,TGTGCCAGCCAAACGACAGGGGACAGGTACGAGCAGTACTTC,-,TRBV28,TRBJ2-7,TRBD1
CASRPDSYEQYF,TGTGCCAGCAGACCAGACAGTTACGAGCAGTACTTC,-,TRBV11-2,TRBJ2-7,-
CASSEWIGGYTF,TGTGCCAGCAGTGAATGGATTGGGGGCTACACCTTC,-,TRBV6-1,TRBJ1-2,-
CASSTPGTVVGYTF,TGCGCCAGCAGCACCCCCGGGACAGTGGTTGGCTACACCTTC,-,TRBV5-1,TRBJ1-2,TRBD1
CASSLSGDQRSYNEQFF,TGTGCCAGCAGCCTGTCGGGGGACCAGCGCTCCTACAATGAGCAGTTCTTC,-,TRBV9,TRBJ2-1,-
CASSPWAGNQPQHF,TGTGCCAGCAGCCCCTGGGCGGGTAATCAGCCCCAGCATTTT,-,TRBV7-9,TRBJ1-5,-
CASSPQPRASYEQYF,TGTGCCAGCAGCCCACAGCCTAGGGCCTCATACGAGCAGTACTTC,-,TRBV7-7,TRBJ2-7,-
CASSPGRLRREAFF,TGTGCCAGCAGCCCCGGGAGACTCCGACGGGAAGCTTTCTTT,few,TRBV5-8,TRBJ1-1,-
CSAPQGGPTDTQYF,TGCAGCGCCCCTCAAGGGGGGCCGACAGATACGCAGTATTTT,few,TRBV29-1,TRBJ2-3,-
CASSPGTVVTGELFF,TGTGCCAGCAGCCCCGGGACAGTGGTCACCGGGGAGCTGTTTTTT,-,TRBV7-2,TRBJ2-2,TRBD1
CASSTVRTGANVLTF,TGTGCCAGTAGCACAGTGAGGACTGGGGCCAACGTCCTGACTTTC,-,TRBV19,TRBJ2-6,-
CASTKPGQGAPEQYF,TGTGCCAGCACCAAACCGGGACAGGGGGCACCCGAGCAGTACTTC,-,TRBV6-5,TRBJ2-7,TRBD1
CSDPESLARQETQYF,TGCAGCGACCCCGAGAGTCTGGCCCGGCAAGAGACCCAGTACTTC,-,TRBV29-1,TRBJ2-5,-